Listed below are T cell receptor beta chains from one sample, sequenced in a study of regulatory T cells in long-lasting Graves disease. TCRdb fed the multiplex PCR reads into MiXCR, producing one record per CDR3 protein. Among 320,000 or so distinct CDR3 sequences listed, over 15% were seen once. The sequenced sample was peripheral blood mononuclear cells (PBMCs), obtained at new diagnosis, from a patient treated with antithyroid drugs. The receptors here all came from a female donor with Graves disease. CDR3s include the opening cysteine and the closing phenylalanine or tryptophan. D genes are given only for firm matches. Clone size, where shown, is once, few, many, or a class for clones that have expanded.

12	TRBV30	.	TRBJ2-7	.	TGTGCCTGTTACATCGGGACCTACGAGCAGTACTTC	CACYIGTYEQYF
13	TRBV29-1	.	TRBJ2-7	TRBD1	TGCAGCGTCCGACAGGGGTCCTCCTACGAGCAGTACTTC	CSVRQGSSYEQYF
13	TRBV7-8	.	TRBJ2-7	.	TGTGCCAGCAGCTTCGACAGCGCCTACGAGCAGTACTTC	CASSFDSAYEQYF
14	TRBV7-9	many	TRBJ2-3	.	TGTGCCAGCAGCTTAGTCGGGGTAACAGATACGCAGTATTTT	CASSLVGVTDTQYF
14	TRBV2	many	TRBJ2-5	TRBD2	TGTGCCAGCATGGGGACTAGCGGGGGAGAGACCCAGTACTTC	CASMGTSGGETQYF
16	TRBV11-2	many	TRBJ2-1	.	TGTGCCAGCAGCCCTACCCCAGAGAGCTCCTACAATGAGCAGTTCTTC	CASSPTPESSYNEQFF
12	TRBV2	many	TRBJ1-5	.	TGTGCCAGCAGTGAAGCCCCCCAGCCCCAGCATTTT	CASSEAPQPQHF
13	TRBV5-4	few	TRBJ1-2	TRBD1	TGTGCCAGCAGCTACCAGGACAGGGGTGGCTACACCTTC	CASSYQDRGGYTF
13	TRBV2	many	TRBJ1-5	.	TGTGCCAGCAACCCAGGAAGCAATCAGCCCCAGCATTTT	CASNPGSNQPQHF
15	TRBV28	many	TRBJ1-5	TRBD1	TGTGCCAGCAGTCTCAGACAGGGGCCCAATCAGCCCCAGCATTTT	CASSLRQGPNQPQHF
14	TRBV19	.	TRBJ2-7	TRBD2	TGTGCCAGTAGTATCCTAGCGGGAGACCGCGAGCAGTACTTC	CASSILAGDREQYF
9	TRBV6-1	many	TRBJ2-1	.	TGTGCCAGCAGCACACCATCCCTCTTC	CASSTPSLF
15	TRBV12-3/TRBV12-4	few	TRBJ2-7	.	TGTGCCAGCAGTTCTCATGTCAGGGGAGAGGACGAGCAGTACTTC	CASSSHVRGEDEQYF